This TCR beta chain was identified during a study of CD8 T cells in ankylosing spondylitis. Study outcomes and limitations: Previously reported in reactive arthritis synovial fluid and blood were some of the motif variants. Apparently characteristic of ankylosing spondylitis blood was a TCR beta motif (under ten highly homologous variants). Matched ankylosing spondylitis synovial fluid reportedly showed significant enrichment of disease-linked clones.

This clonotype was observed at least ten times. Its specificity is unknown. TCRdb used MiXCR to reprocess the 5' RACE reads, holding one entry per CDR3 protein. The sample has about 540,000 distinct CDR3 sequences; about an eighth are singletons. The CDR3 covers 14 residues. V was shortened by 6 bases and J by 4 bases, with 13 bases between the two germline ends. The sequencing input was blood, either unsorted or a sorted T cell fraction (not recorded which). The rearrangement uses TRBV12-3 or TRBV12-4 and TRBJ2-1; D may be TRBD1 or TRBD2 (5 bases each). The source is a male donor with ankylosing spondylitis. The CDR3 sequence: CASRPGTAYNEQFF. CDR3 coding DNA: TGTGCCAGCAGACCCGGGACGGCGTACAATGAGCAGTTCTTC.